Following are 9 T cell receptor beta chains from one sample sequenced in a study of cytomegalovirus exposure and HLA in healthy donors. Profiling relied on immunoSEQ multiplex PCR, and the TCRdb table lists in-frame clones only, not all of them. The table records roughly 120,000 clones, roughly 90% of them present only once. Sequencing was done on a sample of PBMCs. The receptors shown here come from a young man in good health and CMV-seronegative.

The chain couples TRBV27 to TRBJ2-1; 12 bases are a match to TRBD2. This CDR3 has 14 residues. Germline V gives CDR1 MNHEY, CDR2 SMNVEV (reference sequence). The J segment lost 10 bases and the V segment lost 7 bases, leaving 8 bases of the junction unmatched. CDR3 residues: CASIPTSGGDEQFF. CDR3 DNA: TGTGCCAGCATCCCGACTAGCGGGGGAGACGAGCAGTTCTTC.

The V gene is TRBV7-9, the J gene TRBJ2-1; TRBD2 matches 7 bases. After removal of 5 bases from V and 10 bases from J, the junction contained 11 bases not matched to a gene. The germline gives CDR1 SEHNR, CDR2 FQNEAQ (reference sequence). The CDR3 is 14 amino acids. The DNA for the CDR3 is TGTGCCAGCAGCAGGGGACTAAAATATGGGGAGCAGTTCTTC. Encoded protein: CASSRGLKYGEQFF.

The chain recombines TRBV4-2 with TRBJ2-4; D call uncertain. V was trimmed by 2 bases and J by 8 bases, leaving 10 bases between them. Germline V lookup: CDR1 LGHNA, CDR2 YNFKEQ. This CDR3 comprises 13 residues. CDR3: CASSQSPLYIQYF. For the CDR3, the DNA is TGTGCCAGCAGCCAATCCCCTTTATACATTCAGTACTTC.

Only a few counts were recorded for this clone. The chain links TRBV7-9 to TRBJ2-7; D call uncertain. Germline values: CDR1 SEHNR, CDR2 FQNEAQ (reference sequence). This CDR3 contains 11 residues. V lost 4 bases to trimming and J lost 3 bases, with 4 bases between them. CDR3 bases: TGTGCCAGCAGCTCACTCTACGAGCAGTACTTC. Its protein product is CASSSLYEQYF.

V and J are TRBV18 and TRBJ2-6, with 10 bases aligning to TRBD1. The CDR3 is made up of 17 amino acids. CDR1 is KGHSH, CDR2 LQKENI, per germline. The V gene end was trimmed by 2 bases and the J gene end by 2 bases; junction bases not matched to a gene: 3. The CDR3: CASSPGTGATGANVLTF. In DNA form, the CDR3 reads TGTGCCAGCTCACCAGGGACAGGGGCTACTGGGGCCAACGTCCTGACTTTC.

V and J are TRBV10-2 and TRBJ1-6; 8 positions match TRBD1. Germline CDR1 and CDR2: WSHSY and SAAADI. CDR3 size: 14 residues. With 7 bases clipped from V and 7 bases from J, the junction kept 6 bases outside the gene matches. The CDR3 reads CASTRTGRNSPLHF. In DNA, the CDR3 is TGCGCCAGCACACGGACAGGGCGAAATTCACCCCTCCACTTT.

CDR3 sequence (DNA): TGTGCCAGCGGCTCCCCAAGGACAGCCGGTGGGGCTAGCTACGAGCAGTACTTC. It encodes CASGSPRTAGGASYEQYF. The chain joins TRBV7-8 to TRBJ2-7; perhaps TRBD1 as D (6 bases). Trimming shortened V by 8 bases and J by 3 bases, and 29 bases separated the two germline ends. Germline CDR1 reads SGHVS; CDR2 reads FQNEAQ. This CDR3 region has 18 residues.

CDR3 protein: CASSGLSYEQYF. The CDR3 coding sequence is TGTGCCAGCAGTGGCCTATCCTACGAGCAGTACTTC. V gene TRBV6-1 combines with J gene TRBJ2-7, with no clear D. Trimming cost V 4 bases and J 1 base, with 5 bases left between them. The CDR3 has 12 residues. CDR1 and CDR2 (germline): MNHNS, SASEGT.

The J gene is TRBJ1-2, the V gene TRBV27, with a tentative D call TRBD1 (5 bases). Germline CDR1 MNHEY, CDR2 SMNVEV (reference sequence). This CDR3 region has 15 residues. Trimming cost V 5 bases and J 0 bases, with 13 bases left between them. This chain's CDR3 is CASSSGDSPNYGYTF. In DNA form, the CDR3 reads TGTGCCAGCAGTAGTGGAGACAGTCCTAACTATGGCTACACCTTC.